The 6 T cell receptor beta chains reported below all come from one sample, sequenced in a study of blood T cell repertoires in COVID-19. Clones were sequenced by immunoSEQ multiplex PCR, and TCRdb holds only the in-frame ones, with some missing. In the table there are 200,000 or so clones, roughly 84% of which are singletons. The specimen sequenced was peripheral blood. The source is a middle-aged man with active or convalescent COVID-19.

The CDR3 DNA follows: TGTGCCAGCAATTGGGCTCCCACCGGGGAGCTGTTTTTT. Its protein is CASNWAPTGELFF. The chain links TRBV2 to TRBJ2-2; D not resolved. Germline-derived CDR1 and CDR2 are SNHLY and FYNNEI. The CDR3 spans 13 residues. Trimming took 7 bases from V and 4 from J, leaving 10 bases between them.

The V call is TRBV9, the J call TRBJ2-5, with D perhaps matching TRBD1 (5 bases). CDR1 is SGDLS and CDR2 is YYNGEE in the germline V gene. V lost 3 bases, J lost 3 bases, and 9 bases lay in between. The CDR3 runs to 13 residues. The CDR3 sequence is CASSARQKETQYF. The CDR3 coding sequence is TGTGCCAGCAGCGCACGACAGAAAGAGACCCAGTACTTC.

The chain recombines TRBV19 with TRBJ1-5; maybe TRBD1 (5 bases). Trimming left V 3 bases short and J 9 bases short, with 18 bases between. The CDR3 contains 15 residues. CDR1 is LNHDA, CDR2 SQIVND, per germline (reference sequence). CDR3: CASSIGAAGPLPQHF. DNA for the CDR3: TGTGCCAGTAGTATTGGGGCGGCAGGGCCCTTGCCCCAGCATTTT.

This chain links TRBV5-1 with TRBJ2-5; 8 bases fit TRBD2. The CDR3 contains 15 residues. Germline loops: CDR1 SGHRS, CDR2 YFSETQ. V gave up 3 bases and J gave up 3 bases; unmatched junction bases: 7. The CDR3 is CASSSLREGKETQYF. CDR3 in DNA: TGCGCCAGCAGCTCACTTCGGGAGGGTAAAGAGACCCAGTACTTC.

The chain combines TRBV4-2 with TRBJ1-6; TRBD1 matches 7 bases. V shed 7 bases and J 7 bases; nucleotides not matched to a gene: 4. The CDR3 contains 13 residues. CDR1 is LGHNA and CDR2 is YNFKEQ in the germline V gene. The CDR3 spells CASNEGANSPLHF. DNA for the CDR3: TGTGCCAGCAATGAGGGGGCGAATTCACCCCTCCACTTT.

The rearrangement links TRBV5-4 to TRBJ2-7; tentatively, D is TRBD1 (6 bases). The CDR3 sequence is 13 residues long. V was trimmed by 4 bases and J by 5 bases, leaving 13 bases between them. Looked up from germline, CDR1 is SGHNT and CDR2 is YYREEE (reference sequence). DNA for the CDR3: TGTGCCAGCAGCGCCCTGCAGGGGAACGAGCAGTACTTC. Protein product: CASSALQGNEQYF.